Listed below are T cell receptor beta chains from one sample, sequenced in a study of STAT3 mutations in large granular lymphocyte leukemia. This table comes from immunoSEQ multiplex PCR, and its TCRdb copy is limited to in-frame clones, with some not included. This sample has 10,000 to 15,000 clones, with 88% found just once. Material: PBMCs. These receptors came from a human donor with T large granular lymphocyte leukemia. Some clones in this sample may be carry-over from other donors' samples. Each CDR3 is given with its conserved first and last residue. The D gene is left open where the match is weak. Size tells how often a clone was seen (once, few, many) or the class of an expanded clone, and some rows leave it out.

abundance,v_gene,j_gene,d_gene,CDR3aa,CDR3nt
NA,TRBV5-4,TRBJ2-2,TRBD1,CASSPDRLSAGELFF,TGTGCCAGCAGCCCGGACAGGCTAAGTGCCGGGGAGCTGTTTTTT
NA,TRBV4-1,TRBJ1-1,TRBD1,CASNSRGLGDEAFF,TGCGCCAGCAACTCAAGGGGGCTTGGAGATGAAGCTTTCTTT
NA,TRBV6-5,TRBJ1-1,NA,CASSYRRLGETEAFF,TGTGCCAGCAGTTACAGGAGGTTGGGTGAGACTGAAGCTTTCTTT
NA,TRBV7-9,TRBJ2-4,NA,CASSLAWPPGDIQYF,TGTGCCAGCAGCTTAGCGTGGCCGCCGGGGGACATTCAGTACTTC
few,TRBV10-1,TRBJ1-6,NA,CASSVGQNNSPLHF,TGCGCCAGCAGTGTCGGGCAGAATAATTCACCCCTCCACTTT
NA,TRBV18,TRBJ2-2,NA,CASAPTAINTGELFF,TGTGCCAGCGCCCCGACCGCCATTAACACCGGGGAGCTGTTTTTT
NA,TRBV5-6,TRBJ2-5,TRBD2,CASSLGLAGLKETQYF,TGTGCCAGCAGCTTGGGGCTAGCGGGGCTCAAAGAGACCCAGTACTTC
NA,TRBV5-1,TRBJ2-3,TRBD2,CASSRGLEADTQYF,TGCGCCAGCAGCCGCGGACTAGAGGCAGATACGCAGTATTTT
NA,TRBV9,TRBJ1-3,NA,CASSVDWGNTIYF,TGTGCCAGCAGCGTCGACTGGGGAAACACCATATATTTT
few,TRBV29-1,TRBJ1-1,NA,CSVEDVTLSTEAFF,TGCAGCGTTGAAGATGTTACGCTGAGCACTGAAGCTTTCTTT
NA,TRBV7-9,TRBJ2-2,NA,CASSLTNTGELFF,TGTGCCAGCAGCTTGACGAACACCGGGGAGCTGTTTTTT
few,TRBV4-2,TRBJ1-2,TRBD1,CASSFDGTDGYTF,TGTGCCAGCAGCTTCGACGGGACAGATGGCTACACCTTC
NA,TRBV27,TRBJ1-2,NA,CASTRAGGDGYTF,TGTGCCAGCACCCGGGCGGGGGGGGATGGCTACACCTTC
NA,TRBV30,TRBJ1-5,NA,CAWSVGQLDQPQHF,TGTGCCTGGAGTGTCGGCCAGCTCGACCAGCCCCAGCATTTT
NA,TRBV9,TRBJ1-3,NA,CASSAQMGSGNTIYF,TGTGCCAGCAGCGCCCAGATGGGGTCCGGAAACACCATATATTTT